This TCR beta chain was captured by sequencing in a study of T cell repertoires in cytomegalovirus infection. Across the study: It was the public TCR beta signatures that indicated both CMV infection and matching HLA type.

In regard to this clonotype: The antigen is undetermined.

Study-level findings and limits: CMV carriers with the relevant HLA were identified by cumulative public TCR beta family frequency.

CDR1 and CDR2 (germline): SEHNR, FQNEAQ (reference sequence). V shed 5 bases, J shed 0 bases, and the junction held 6 bases outside the gene matches. There are 16 residues in the CDR3. MiXCR was run by TCRdb on the reads, yielding one entry per CDR3 protein. The sample includes 160,000 or so distinct CDR3 sequences, over 15% seen only once; the top ten take 18%. This sequence joins TRBV7-9 and TRBJ1-4, with 7 nucleotides matching TRBD1. The TCR originated in a human donor in good health (CMV status not recorded). Some clones in this sample may be carry-over from other donors' samples. Sequencing input: CD8+ T cells from PBMCs. The CDR3 loop reads CASSTNRGTTNEKLFF. For the CDR3, the DNA is TGTGCCAGCAGCACCAACAGGGGCACAACTAATGAAAAACTGTTTTTT.